Listed below are T cell receptor beta chains from one sample, sequenced in a study of blood T cell repertoires in COVID-19. Some clones are missing from TCRdb's copy, which holds only in-frame ones; the method was immunoSEQ multiplex PCR. Of about 71,000 clones listed, about nine tenths are singletons. The sequencing sample was made of peripheral blood. These receptors were collected from a man younger than 40 with acute or convalescent COVID-19. Both conserved end residues are part of each CDR3. The order of the fields is V gene, D gene, J gene, clone size, CDR3 protein, CDR3 DNA. A D gene is named only where the DNA matches it firmly. The size entry is marked missing in some rows and otherwise reads once, few, many or a size class.

>TRBV10-1|TRBD1|TRBJ2-4|.
CATIGQGRNIQYF
TGCGCCACCATTGGACAGGGAAGGAACATTCAGTACTTC
>TRBV20-1|.|TRBJ1-5|.
CSASSGQINQPQHF
TGCAGTGCTAGTTCAGGGCAGATCAATCAGCCCCAGCATTTT
>TRBV12-3/TRBV12-4|.|TRBJ1-2|few
CASSLQGIRGYTF
TGTGCCAGCAGTCTGCAGGGTATCCGTGGCTACACCTTC
>TRBV7-8|TRBD1|TRBJ2-1|.
CASSLARDSLYNEQFF
TGTGCCAGCAGCTTAGCCCGGGACAGCCTATACAATGAGCAGTTCTTC
>TRBV6-5|TRBD1|TRBJ1-4|.
CASSYGQGAANEKLFF
TGTGCCAGCAGTTACGGACAGGGGGCAGCTAATGAAAAACTGTTTTTT
>TRBV5-1|.|TRBJ2-2|.
CASSPGTMNTGELFF
TGCGCCAGCAGCCCCGGGACAATGAACACCGGGGAGCTGTTTTTT
>TRBV4-3|TRBD1|TRBJ1-4|.
CASSQTGTGNEKLFF
TGCGCCAGCAGCCAAACCGGGACAGGGAATGAAAAACTGTTTTTT
>TRBV6-5|.|TRBJ1-2|.
CASRREDPHGYTF
TGTGCCAGCAGGAGAGAGGATCCCCACGGCTACACCTTC
>TRBV6-4|TRBD1|TRBJ2-2|.
CASSDRGDTGELFF
TGTGCCAGTTCTGACAGGGGGGACACCGGGGAGCTGTTTTTT
>TRBV5-6|.|TRBJ1-2|.
CASSQMGGNYGYTF
TGTGCCAGCAGCCAGATGGGCGGGAACTATGGCTACACCTTC
>TRBV5-6|TRBD1|TRBJ1-5|.
CASSSGQGNQPQHF
TGTGCCAGCAGCTCGGGACAGGGGAATCAGCCCCAGCATTTT
>TRBV4-1|TRBD1|TRBJ2-3|.
CASSALLSGQGPDTQYF
TGCGCCAGCAGCGCCCTTCTGTCGGGACAGGGGCCAGATACGCAGTATTTT
>TRBV5-1|TRBD2|TRBJ2-2|.
CASSSGLAGEQKNTGELFF
TGCGCCAGCAGCTCTGGACTAGCGGGGGAACAAAAGAACACCGGGGAGCTGTTTTTT
>TRBV5-1|.|TRBJ1-5|.
CASSLDSSNQPQHF
TGCGCCAGCAGCTTGGACAGCAGCAATCAGCCCCAGCATTTT
>TRBV25-1|.|TRBJ1-2|.
CASTLTGYGYTF
TGTGCCAGCACCCTGACAGGCTATGGCTACACCTTC
>TRBV19|.|TRBJ1-3|once
CASGYGSSTGNTIYF
TGTGCCAGTGGATACGGGAGTTCAACTGGAAACACCATATATTTT
>TRBV6-2/TRBV6-3|.|TRBJ2-1|.
CASSYSRGENEQFF
TGTGCCAGCAGTTACTCGAGAGGCGAAAATGAGCAGTTCTTC